The TCR beta chain under discussion was sequenced for a study of blood T cell repertoires in COVID-19. Study-wide background: Italy, Spain and the United States were the sources of the convalescent and acute COVID-19 samples. Sample material is recorded as cDNA or gDNA derived from T cells, B-cell-depleted T cells, or PBMCs.

This CDR3 has 12 amino acids. Trimming took 6 bases from V and 5 from J, leaving 11 bases between them. Germline V gene lookup returns CDR1 MNHEY and CDR2 SVGAGI. In the source study's methods: Amplification with reference gene primers provided the estimates of nucleated cell counts. Some clones are missing from TCRdb's copy, which holds only in-frame ones; the method was immunoSEQ multiplex PCR. V, J and clone size were drawn from that table, and D and trimming were deduced from the DNA. The sample lists approximately 100,000 clones; less than 85% were seen once. The sequence was obtained from a man in his 70s with active or convalescent COVID-19. The rearrangement links TRBV6-5 to TRBJ2-7; D is uncertain. The sample comprised peripheral blood. The CDR3 nucleotides are TGTGCCAGCAGGGCGGATTTGGACGAGCAGTACTTC. It yields the protein CASRADLDEQYF.